This T cell receptor (beta chain) was recovered during a study of cytomegalovirus exposure and HLA in healthy donors. Whole-study findings and limits: Specificity of a few CMV-associated chains for CMV antigens was verified in vitro.

Sequenced by immunoSEQ multiplex PCR; TCRdb stores in-frame clones only, minus some. Counted here are about 220,000 clones, over 80% occurring once; the ten biggest clones make up about 14%. Trimming removed 2 bases from V and 5 bases from J; junction bases left unmatched: 9. The length of the CDR3 is 16 residues. Germline V lookup: CDR1 MNHNS, CDR2 SASEGT. Remarks on this clone: Its antigen is still unknown.

The TCR comes from a woman younger than 45 in good health and CMV-seropositive. The chain links TRBV6-1 to TRBJ1-5, with 7 bases that match TRBD1. Material: PBMCs. The CDR3 sequence: CASSEREDRVDQPQHF. The CDR3 nucleotides read TGTGCCAGCAGTGAAAGGGAAGACAGGGTGGATCAGCCCCAGCATTTT.